A single T cell receptor (beta chain) is shown here with its context. This record belongs to a study of blood T cell repertoires in COVID-19. Original data processing: Reference gene primer amplification gave estimated nucleated cell counts. Some clones are missing from TCRdb's copy, which holds only in-frame ones; the method was immunoSEQ multiplex PCR. V and J calls and clone size are as listed in that table; D and trimming were resolved from the DNA. This table holds roughly 220,000 clones, around 90% found once. Trimming pared 6 bases from V and 4 bases from J, leaving 12 bases between. Germline V gives CDR1 MNHEY, CDR2 SVGAGI. The CDR3 is 13 residues long.

The sample was PBMCs or T cells enriched from blood (not recorded which). The chain uses TRBV6-5 and TRBJ1-1; D is ambiguous. The TCR was taken from a woman between 45 and 65 years old with acute COVID-19. The CDR3, as DNA: TGTGCCAGCAGACTCCTCCGGGGCACTGAAGCTTTCTTT. Protein: CASRLLRGTEAFF.